This is a list of T cell receptor beta chains from one sample in a study of blood T cell repertoires in COVID-19. This table comes from immunoSEQ multiplex PCR, and its TCRdb copy is limited to in-frame clones, with some not included. The sample lists around 330,000 clones; approximately 88% were seen once. The source material was PBMCs or T cells enriched from blood (not recorded which). Receptors were obtained from a man aged 60 to 69 who had recovered from COVID-19. Both conserved end residues are part of each CDR3. Fields, in order: clone size, V gene, J gene, D gene, CDR3 DNA, CDR3 protein. A D gene is named only where the DNA matches it firmly. Expanded clones get a size class; other rows say once, few or many, or leave the size out.

abundance: few
v_gene: TRBV15
j_gene: TRBJ1-5
d_gene: NA
CDR3nt: TGTGCCACCAGCAGAGATAGGGCAGGGCTACGGCCCCAGCATTTT
CDR3aa: CATSRDRAGLRPQHF

abundance: NA
v_gene: TRBV4-1
j_gene: TRBJ2-1
d_gene: TRBD2
CDR3nt: TGCGCCAGCAGCCAAGCAAGGACTAGCGGGAGTGTTGGGTACAATGAGCAGTTCTTC
CDR3aa: CASSQARTSGSVGYNEQFF

abundance: few
v_gene: TRBV6-5
j_gene: TRBJ1-2
d_gene: TRBD1
CDR3nt: TGTGCCAGCAGTTATGGGGGACAGGGAAGCGGCTACACCTTC
CDR3aa: CASSYGGQGSGYTF

abundance: NA
v_gene: TRBV6-4
j_gene: TRBJ2-5
d_gene: TRBD2
CDR3nt: TGTGCCAGCAGCTCTAGCGGAGAAGAGACCCAGTACTTC
CDR3aa: CASSSSGEETQYF

abundance: NA
v_gene: TRBV5-1
j_gene: TRBJ1-4
d_gene: NA
CDR3nt: TGCGCCAGCAGCTTGAGGCCGGGTGAAAAACTGTTTTTT
CDR3aa: CASSLRPGEKLFF

abundance: NA
v_gene: TRBV6-6
j_gene: TRBJ2-2
d_gene: NA
CDR3nt: TGTGCCAGCAGTCAACCTAGTCGTCAAGGGGTATACACCGGGGAGCTGTTTTTT
CDR3aa: CASSQPSRQGVYTGELFF

abundance: NA
v_gene: TRBV5-8
j_gene: TRBJ2-3
d_gene: NA
CDR3nt: TGTGCCAGCAGCTTGGGAGGGTCAAGCTATACGCAGTATTTT
CDR3aa: CASSLGGSSYTQYF

abundance: NA
v_gene: TRBV5-1
j_gene: TRBJ2-3
d_gene: NA
CDR3nt: TGCGCCAGCAGCCCCCTGCCATTATCGGGAGTCCGCACAGATACGCAGTATTTT
CDR3aa: CASSPLPLSGVRTDTQYF

abundance: NA
v_gene: TRBV5-4
j_gene: TRBJ2-7
d_gene: TRBD1
CDR3nt: TGTGCCAGCAGCCCGGACAGGGGGTTTTACTACGAGCAGTACTTC
CDR3aa: CASSPDRGFYYEQYF

abundance: once
v_gene: TRBV3-1/TRBV3-2
j_gene: TRBJ2-7
d_gene: NA
CDR3nt: TGTGCCAGCAGCCAACGGAGGATCGTGGACGAGCAGTACTTC
CDR3aa: CASSQRRIVDEQYF

abundance: NA
v_gene: TRBV6-1
j_gene: TRBJ2-7
d_gene: NA
CDR3nt: TGTGCCAGCAGTGAATGGCGGTCGAGCTCCTACGAGCAGTACTTC
CDR3aa: CASSEWRSSSYEQYF

abundance: NA
v_gene: TRBV29-1
j_gene: TRBJ2-3
d_gene: TRBD2
CDR3nt: TGCAGCGTTGATAAGTATAGCGGGAGCGCAGATACGCAGTATTTT
CDR3aa: CSVDKYSGSADTQYF

abundance: once
v_gene: TRBV6-5
j_gene: TRBJ2-4
d_gene: NA
CDR3nt: TGTGCCAGCAGTTACTCTCAACTAGCCAAAAACATTCAGTACTTC
CDR3aa: CASSYSQLAKNIQYF

abundance: NA
v_gene: TRBV6-5
j_gene: TRBJ1-5
d_gene: NA
CDR3nt: TGTGCCAGCAGCCACCAACAGGGTCAAGGGCAGCCCCAGCATTTT
CDR3aa: CASSHQQGQGQPQHF

abundance: NA
v_gene: TRBV11-3
j_gene: TRBJ2-1
d_gene: TRBD1
CDR3nt: TGTGCCAGCAGCTCTCCGGGACAGGTCTTATACAATGAGCAGTTCTTC
CDR3aa: CASSSPGQVLYNEQFF

abundance: NA
v_gene: TRBV9
j_gene: TRBJ2-1
d_gene: TRBD2
CDR3nt: TGTGCCAGCAGCGCCCGACTAGCGGGAGGGTTCTCCTACAATGAGCAGTTCTTC
CDR3aa: CASSARLAGGFSYNEQFF

abundance: NA
v_gene: TRBV5-1
j_gene: TRBJ2-1
d_gene: NA
CDR3nt: TGCGCCAGCAGCTTGTGGAGTAGCATAGGGGATGAGCAGTTCTTC
CDR3aa: CASSLWSSIGDEQFF

abundance: NA
v_gene: TRBV19
j_gene: TRBJ2-3
d_gene: NA
CDR3nt: TGTGCCAGTAGTATAGAGTACAGGGCAGATACGCAGTATTTT
CDR3aa: CASSIEYRADTQYF

abundance: NA
v_gene: TRBV7-2
j_gene: TRBJ2-2
d_gene: NA
CDR3nt: TGTGCCAGCAGCTTAGGAGTAGCCGGGGAGCTGTTTTTT
CDR3aa: CASSLGVAGELFF

abundance: NA
v_gene: TRBV2
j_gene: TRBJ2-4
d_gene: TRBD1
CDR3nt: TGTGCCAGCAGGGCCAGACAGGGGCCCGTAGCCAAAAACATTCAGTACTTC
CDR3aa: CASRARQGPVAKNIQYF

abundance: NA
v_gene: TRBV5-5
j_gene: TRBJ1-4
d_gene: TRBD1
CDR3nt: TGTGCCAGCAGCTTAGGGGGCACCTCGGGCGGGGAAAAACTGTTTTTT
CDR3aa: CASSLGGTSGGEKLFF

abundance: NA
v_gene: TRBV5-1
j_gene: TRBJ1-6
d_gene: TRBD1
CDR3nt: TGCGCCAGCAGCACATGGGACAGTAATTCACCCCTCCACTTT
CDR3aa: CASSTWDSNSPLHF

abundance: NA
v_gene: TRBV4-2
j_gene: TRBJ2-4
d_gene: NA
CDR3nt: TGTGCCAGCAGCCAACCCCCCGGGGGAACAGGAAACATTCAGTACTTC
CDR3aa: CASSQPPGGTGNIQYF

abundance: NA
v_gene: TRBV28
j_gene: TRBJ1-2
d_gene: TRBD1
CDR3nt: TGTGCCAGCAGTTTCCAGGACAGGCCCGTTGTGGGCTACACCTTC
CDR3aa: CASSFQDRPVVGYTF

abundance: NA
v_gene: TRBV19
j_gene: TRBJ1-2
d_gene: NA
CDR3nt: TGTGCCAGTAGTATGGAGGTGGTCTACTATGGCTACACCTTC
CDR3aa: CASSMEVVYYGYTF

abundance: NA
v_gene: TRBV6-6
j_gene: TRBJ1-1
d_gene: NA
CDR3nt: TGTGCCAGCAGATCACCTAACAGGAACACTGAAGCTTTCTTT
CDR3aa: CASRSPNRNTEAFF

abundance: NA
v_gene: TRBV5-4
j_gene: TRBJ2-6
d_gene: NA
CDR3nt: TGTGCCAGCAGCTTGGGGGGGGTCTCTGGGGCCAACGTCCTGACTTTC
CDR3aa: CASSLGGVSGANVLTF

abundance: few
v_gene: TRBV7-6
j_gene: TRBJ1-1
d_gene: NA
CDR3nt: TGTGCCAGCAGCTTAGGGGGGGGTCTCACTGAAGCTTTCTTT
CDR3aa: CASSLGGGLTEAFF

abundance: NA
v_gene: TRBV29-1
j_gene: TRBJ2-2
d_gene: NA
CDR3nt: TGCAGCGTGTCAGGGTCGAACACCGGGGAGCTGTTTTTT
CDR3aa: CSVSGSNTGELFF

abundance: NA
v_gene: TRBV6-5
j_gene: TRBJ2-5
d_gene: NA
CDR3nt: NA
CDR3aa: CASSSSVSQETQYF

abundance: NA
v_gene: TRBV5-1
j_gene: TRBJ2-5
d_gene: TRBD1
CDR3nt: TGCGCCAGCAGCTTACAGGGGCGAGAGACCCAGTACTTC
CDR3aa: CASSLQGRETQYF

abundance: NA
v_gene: TRBV18
j_gene: TRBJ1-2
d_gene: NA
CDR3nt: TGTGCCAGCTCACCGAGTTTAAGAGGGGGAGACTACACCTTC
CDR3aa: CASSPSLRGGDYTF

abundance: NA
v_gene: TRBV5-3
j_gene: TRBJ2-7
d_gene: NA
CDR3nt: TGTGCCAGAAGCCTCATGGTAGCAAGCTCCTACGAGCAGTACTTC
CDR3aa: CARSLMVASSYEQYF

abundance: NA
v_gene: TRBV7-9
j_gene: TRBJ1-5
d_gene: TRBD1
CDR3nt: TGTGCCAGCAGCTGGGACAGTAGCAATCAGCCCCAGCATTTT
CDR3aa: CASSWDSSNQPQHF

abundance: NA
v_gene: TRBV6-1
j_gene: TRBJ2-3
d_gene: TRBD2
CDR3nt: TGTGCCAGCAGTGAAGGGACTAGCGGGCTCACAGATACGCAGTATTTT
CDR3aa: CASSEGTSGLTDTQYF